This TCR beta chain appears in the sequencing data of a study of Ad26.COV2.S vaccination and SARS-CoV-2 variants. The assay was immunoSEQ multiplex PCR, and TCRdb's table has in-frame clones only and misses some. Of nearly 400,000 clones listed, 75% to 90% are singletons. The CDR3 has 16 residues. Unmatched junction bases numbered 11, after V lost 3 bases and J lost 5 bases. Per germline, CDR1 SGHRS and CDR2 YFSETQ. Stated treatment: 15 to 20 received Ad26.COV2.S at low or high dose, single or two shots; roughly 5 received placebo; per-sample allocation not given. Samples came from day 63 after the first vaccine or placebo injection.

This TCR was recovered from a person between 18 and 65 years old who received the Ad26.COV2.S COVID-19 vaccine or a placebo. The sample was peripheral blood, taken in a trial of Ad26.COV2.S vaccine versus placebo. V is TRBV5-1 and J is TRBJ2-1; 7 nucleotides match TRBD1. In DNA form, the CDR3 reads TGCGCCAGCAGCTGGCGTGTGGGGACAGTAGACAATGAGCAGTTCTTC. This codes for CASSWRVGTVDNEQFF.